A selection of T cell receptor beta chains follows, all from one sample in a study of PD-1 blockade in mismatch repair-deficient tumors. Generated by immunoSEQ multiplex PCR, the TCRdb table keeps only in-frame clones and is missing some. Of some 25,000 clones listed, about 81% are singletons. Sample: PBMCs, taken before pembrolizumab treatment. These receptors all come from an adult with mismatch repair-deficient cancer. Each CDR3 is given with its conserved first and last residue. Each record gives: V gene, J gene, D gene, clone size, CDR3 DNA, CDR3 protein. A D gene is named only where the DNA matches it firmly. Expanded clones get a size class; other rows say once, few or many, or leave the size out.

TRBV5-1	TRBJ1-4	TRBD1	.	TGCGCCAGCAGCTTGCGTTCAGGGGGCAATGAAAAACTGTTTTTT	CASSLRSGGNEKLFF
TRBV5-1	TRBJ1-2	TRBD1	.	TGCGCCAGCAGCGTGACAGGGGACTATGGCTACACCTTC	CASSVTGDYGYTF
TRBV30	TRBJ1-1	.	.	TGTGCCTGGACTCACTACAGCGGGGGGGAAGCTTTCTTT	CAWTHYSGGEAFF
TRBV28	TRBJ2-1	.	.	TGTGCCAGCAGTTTACGGGGTCAAGCCTACAATGAGCAGTTCTTC	CASSLRGQAYNEQFF
TRBV28	TRBJ2-7	.	.	TGTGCCAGCAGTTTAAAAGGGGACGAGCAGTACTTC	CASSLKGDEQYF
TRBV15	TRBJ1-2	TRBD1	.	TGTGCCACCAGGGATTCACAGGGGAACTATGGCTACACCTTC	CATRDSQGNYGYTF
TRBV18	TRBJ2-7	TRBD1	.	TGTGCCAGCTCACCCCAGGGGGTGGGCTACGAGCAGTACTTC	CASSPQGVGYEQYF
TRBV5-1	TRBJ2-2	.	.	TGCGCCAGCAGAGAGGGAGCCACCGGGGAGCTGTTTTTT	CASREGATGELFF
TRBV6-5	TRBJ1-2	TRBD1	.	TGTGCCAGCACCCCGACAGGGGGCGGCTATGGCTACACCTTC	CASTPTGGGYGYTF
TRBV18	TRBJ2-1	TRBD1	.	TGTGCCAGCTCACCGCCGCGACAGGGGAGGAATGAGCAGTTCTTC	CASSPPRQGRNEQFF
TRBV2	TRBJ1-1	.	.	TGTGCCAGCAGTGGTGCTGGAAGCGGAGGCACTGAAGCTTTCTTT	CASSGAGSGGTEAFF
TRBV25-1	TRBJ1-5	TRBD1	.	TGTGCCAGCAGTGAGGGACAGTGGAGCGATCAGCCCCAGCATTTT	CASSEGQWSDQPQHF
TRBV28	TRBJ1-5	.	.	TGTGCCAGCAGTTGGGGGGGCAATCAGCCCCAGCATTTT	CASSWGGNQPQHF
TRBV18	TRBJ2-1	TRBD2	.	TGTGCCAGCTCACCAACCCTAGCGGGAGGGCCCGACAATGAGCAGTTCTTC	CASSPTLAGGPDNEQFF
TRBV5-4	TRBJ1-1	.	.	TGTGCCAGCAGCCCCACAGGAGTCCACACTGAAGCTTTCTTT	CASSPTGVHTEAFF
TRBV19	TRBJ2-7	.	.	TGTGCCAGTAGTATGCAGGGCTGGAGTACCTACGAGCAGTACTTC	CASSMQGWSTYEQYF
TRBV29-1	TRBJ2-7	.	few	TGCAGCTTTACCCTCCCGACGGGATCCTACGAGCAGTACTTC	CSFTLPTGSYEQYF
TRBV27	TRBJ2-3	.	.	TGTGCCAGCGGAATAGCGTGGGCGCAGTATTTT	CASGIAWAQYF
TRBV7-9	TRBJ1-1	.	.	TGTGCCAGCAGCTTAGCGCGGGGTTGGAACACTGAAGCTTTCTTT	CASSLARGWNTEAFF
TRBV4-1	TRBJ2-2	.	.	TGCGCCAGCAGACCGGGGAACACCGGGGAGCTGTTTTTT	CASRPGNTGELFF
TRBV7-9	TRBJ2-1	TRBD2	medium-sized	TGTGCCAGCAGCCCCGGCTGGGGCGGGAGGACCAACAATGAGCAGTTCTTC	CASSPGWGGRTNNEQFF
TRBV19	TRBJ1-2	.	.	TGTGCCAGTGGCCGGGACAACCTCTATGGCTACACCTTC	CASGRDNLYGYTF
TRBV28	TRBJ1-2	TRBD1	.	TGTGCCAGCAGTTTCGGGGGACAGGGGGTAGGCTACACCTTC	CASSFGGQGVGYTF
TRBV18	TRBJ1-1	.	.	TGTGCCAGCTCACCAACACAGGGGAACACTGAAGCTTTCTTT	CASSPTQGNTEAFF
TRBV7-2	TRBJ1-1	.	.	TGTGCCAGCAGCCCTGACAGGAGGTACGGAGCTTTCTTT	CASSPDRRYGAFF
TRBV19	TRBJ1-5	TRBD1	.	TGTGCCAGTAGTGCGGTGACAGGGTACGTTCAGCCCCAGCATTTT	CASSAVTGYVQPQHF
TRBV2	TRBJ2-7	TRBD2	few	TGTGCCAGCAACGGACTAGCGGGACTCTACGAGCAGTACTTC	CASNGLAGLYEQYF